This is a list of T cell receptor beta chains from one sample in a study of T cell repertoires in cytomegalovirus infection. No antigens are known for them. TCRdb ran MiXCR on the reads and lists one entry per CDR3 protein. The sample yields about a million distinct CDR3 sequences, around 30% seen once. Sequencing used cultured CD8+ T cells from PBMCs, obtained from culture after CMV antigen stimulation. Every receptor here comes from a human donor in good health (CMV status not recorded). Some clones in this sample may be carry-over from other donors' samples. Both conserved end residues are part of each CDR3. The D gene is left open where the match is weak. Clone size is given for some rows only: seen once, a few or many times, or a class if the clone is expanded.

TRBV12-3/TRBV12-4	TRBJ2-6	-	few	TGTGCCAGCAGTTTATCCGCAGTTGCGAGCTCTGGGGCCAACGTCCTGACTTTC	CASSLSAVASSGANVLTF
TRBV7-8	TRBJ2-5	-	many	TGTGCCAGCAGCTTAGGTCCAGGGGCAGAGACCCAGTACTTC	CASSLGPGAETQYF
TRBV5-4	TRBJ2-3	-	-	TGTGCCAGCAGCTTGGATAGCGCGGACCCCGAGGGCACAGATACGCAGTATTTT	CASSLDSADPEGTDTQYF
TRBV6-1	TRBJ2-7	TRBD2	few	TGTGCCAGCAGTGATAGCGGGACACCGGACTACGAGCAGTACTTC	CASSDSGTPDYEQYF
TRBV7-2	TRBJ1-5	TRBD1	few	TGTGCCAGCAGCTTTGGAGGGGACAGACGCAATCAGCCCCAGCATTTT	CASSFGGDRRNQPQHF
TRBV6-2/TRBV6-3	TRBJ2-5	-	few	TGTGCCAGCAGCGTGATTGACACCAGGGAGACCCAGTACTTC	CASSVIDTRETQYF
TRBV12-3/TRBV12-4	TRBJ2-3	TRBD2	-	TGTGCCAGCAGTTTACCTAGCGGGCCCTCTAGCACAGATACGCAGTATTTT	CASSLPSGPSSTDTQYF
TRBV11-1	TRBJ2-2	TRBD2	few	TGTGCCAGCAGTTCCTGGACTAGCGGGGGCCACAACACCGGGGAGCTGTTTTTT	CASSSWTSGGHNTGELFF
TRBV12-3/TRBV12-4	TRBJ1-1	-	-	TGTGCCAGCAGACGGGGGAGAGTGAACACTGAAGCTTTCTTT	CASRRGRVNTEAFF
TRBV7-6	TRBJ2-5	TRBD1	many	TGTGCCAGCAGCTTAGAATCGTCCGGGACAGGGTCTTGGATTGGAGAGACCCAGTACTTC	CASSLESSGTGSWIGETQYF
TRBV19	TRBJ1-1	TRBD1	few	TGTGCCAGTAAAACGACAGGGATCATCGAAGCTTTCTTT	CASKTTGIIEAFF
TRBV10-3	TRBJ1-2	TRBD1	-	TGTGCCATCTCCGAACCGGGACAGGGAGGAAACTATGGCTACACCTTC	CAISEPGQGGNYGYTF
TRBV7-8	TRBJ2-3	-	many	TGTGCCAGCAGCGGCCTGGGGGCAAAAGCAGATACGCAGTATTTT	CASSGLGAKADTQYF
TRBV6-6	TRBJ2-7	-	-	TGTGCCAGCAGCACAGGAGCTTACGAGCAGTACTTC	CASSTGAYEQYF
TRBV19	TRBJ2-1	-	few	TGTGCCAGTAGTATAGATCTTTGGGGAACCTACAATGAGCAGTTCTTC	CASSIDLWGTYNEQFF
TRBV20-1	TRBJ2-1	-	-	TGCAGTGCTCCCATCTACAATGAGCAGTTCTTC	CSAPIYNEQFF
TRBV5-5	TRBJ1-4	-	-	TGTGCCAGCAGCTTTGGGATCAGGAAGACAACTAATGAAAAACTGTTTTTT	CASSFGIRKTTNEKLFF
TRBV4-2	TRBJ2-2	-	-	TGTGCCAGCAGCCAAGATTCACGGACGACCGGGGAGCTGTTTTTT	CASSQDSRTTGELFF
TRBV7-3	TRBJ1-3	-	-	TGTGCCAGCATCGAAGACAGGTTGAACACCATATATTTT	CASIEDRLNTIYF
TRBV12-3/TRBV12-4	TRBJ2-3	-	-	TGTGCCAGCACCTTGGGGACTAGCACAGATACGCAGTATTTT	CASTLGTSTDTQYF